Listed below are T cell receptor beta chains from one sample, sequenced in a study of neurological immune-mediated disorders. TCRdb called the 5' RACE reads again in MiXCR, with one record for every CDR3 protein. The sample contains approximately 4,800 distinct CDR3 sequences, under 25% of which appear only once. What was sequenced was CD8+ T cells from blood. The receptors come from a woman aged 55-69 years with HTLV-1-associated myelopathy (HAM/TSP). Each CDR3 is given with its conserved first and last residue. A D gene is named only where the DNA matches it firmly. Clone size is stated in some rows and not others, as once, few, many or a class when expanded.

d_call,v_call,j_call,clone_size,cdr3_length,cdr3_aa,cdr3_nt
.,TRBV20-1,TRBJ2-2,many,15,CSARGSPANTGELFF,TGCAGTGCTAGAGGTAGCCCCGCAAACACCGGGGAGCTGTTTTTT
.,TRBV14,TRBJ1-1,many,16,CASSQDATAMNTEAFF,TGTGCCAGCAGCCAAGACGCCACAGCGATGAACACTGAAGCTTTCTTT
TRBD2,TRBV27,TRBJ2-1,many,15,CVSSPSGMGYNEQFF,TGTGTCAGCAGCCCCAGCGGGATGGGTTACAATGAGCAGTTCTTC
.,TRBV7-9,TRBJ2-1,medium-sized,18,CASSFPRGARSSYNEQFF,TGTGCCAGCAGCTTCCCCAGGGGAGCGAGGAGCTCCTACAATGAGCAGTTCTTC
TRBD2,TRBV4-1,TRBJ2-3,many,17,CASSHRLAGPQGDTQYF,TGCGCCAGCAGCCACAGACTAGCGGGCCCCCAGGGAGATACGCAGTATTTT
.,TRBV3-1,TRBJ2-1,.,14,CASSQDNGADEQFF,TGTGCCAGCAGCCAAGATAACGGAGCGGATGAGCAGTTCTTC
.,TRBV3-1,TRBJ2-7,many,14,CASSQDLSPWEQYF,TGTGCCAGCAGCCAGGATCTCTCCCCTTGGGAGCAGTACTTC
TRBD2,TRBV27,TRBJ2-5,many,15,CASSDGLAGPETQYF,TGTGCCAGCAGCGATGGACTAGCGGGACCAGAGACCCAGTACTTC
.,TRBV7-9,TRBJ2-2,.,13,CASNPDRAGELFF,TGTGCCAGCAACCCGGACCGGGCCGGGGAGCTGTTTTTT
.,TRBV20-1,TRBJ1-5,.,15,CSAREPRDGNQPQHF,TGCAGTGCTAGAGAACCAAGGGATGGCAATCAGCCCCAGCATTTT
.,TRBV14,TRBJ2-2,many,18,CASSKGRSGSKGTGELFF,TGTGCCAGCTCGAAAGGGCGTAGCGGTTCAAAGGGGACCGGGGAGCTGTTTTTT
.,TRBV5-1,TRBJ1-1,.,16,CASSLVIPGGNTEAFF,TGCGCCAGCAGCTTGGTTATCCCCGGAGGGAACACTGAAGCTTTCTTT
.,TRBV7-2,TRBJ2-7,many,13,CASSLGPVLEQYF,TGTGCCAGCAGCTTAGGCCCTGTCCTCGAGCAGTACTTC
.,TRBV6-5,TRBJ2-2,many,14,CASSVTGPTGELFF,TGTGCCAGCAGTGTGACAGGTCCTACCGGGGAGCTGTTTTTT
.,TRBV4-3,TRBJ2-1,many,15,CASSQYRDSYNEQFF,TGCGCCAGCAGCCAGTACCGGGACTCCTACAATGAGCAGTTCTTC
.,TRBV4-1,TRBJ1-5,.,16,CAGSQELGMGNQPQHF,TGCGCCGGCAGCCAAGAACTAGGAATGGGCAATCAGCCCCAGCATTTT
TRBD2,TRBV3-1,TRBJ2-3,.,16,CASSPLGERGIDKQYF,TGTGCCAGCAGCCCCTTGGGAGAGCGGGGTATAGATAAGCAGTATTTT
TRBD2,TRBV30,TRBJ2-1,.,16,CAWSVRRLAGNNEQFF,TGTGCCTGGAGTGTGAGACGACTAGCGGGAAACAATGAGCAGTTCTTC
.,TRBV5-1,TRBJ2-1,medium-sized,14,CASSLSARDNEQFF,TGCGCCAGCAGCTTGAGCGCACGGGATAATGAGCAGTTCTTC
.,TRBV5-1,TRBJ1-2,many,15,CASALASGELDGYTF,TGCGCCAGCGCTCTCGCCTCTGGGGAGCTCGATGGCTACACCTTC
TRBD1,TRBV7-2,TRBJ2-7,many,14,CASSLGQGINEQYF,TGTGCCAGCAGCTTGGGACAGGGGATAAACGAGCAGTACTTC
.,TRBV9,TRBJ1-4,many,16,CASSVGAVATNEKLFF,TGTGCCAGCAGCGTGGGGGCAGTTGCAACTAATGAAAAACTGTTTTTT
.,TRBV10-1,TRBJ1-2,many,9,CASERGYTF,TGCGCCAGCGAGAGGGGCTACACCTTC
TRBD2,TRBV3-1,TRBJ2-7,many,15,CASSPTSGRGYEQYF,TGTGCCAGCAGCCCGACTAGCGGGAGGGGGTACGAGCAGTACTTC
TRBD2,TRBV14,TRBJ2-3,many,16,CASSQITSGGADTQYF,TGTGCCAGCAGCCAAATCACTAGCGGGGGCGCAGATACGCAGTATTTT
TRBD2,TRBV20-1,TRBJ2-3,.,15,CSATRPSGATDTQYF,TGCAGTGCTACCCGACCGAGCGGGGCCACAGATACGCAGTATTTT
.,TRBV7-9,TRBJ1-2,medium-sized,13,CASSLGALSGYTF,TGTGCCAGCAGCTTGGGAGCCTTAAGTGGCTACACCTTC
.,TRBV29-1,TRBJ1-1,many,12,CSARLGDTEAFF,TGCAGCGCTCGCCTTGGGGACACTGAAGCTTTCTTT
.,TRBV24-1,TRBJ2-2,few,14,CATSDSGRLGELFF,TGTGCCACCAGTGACTCCGGACGGCTCGGGGAGCTGTTTTTT
.,TRBV7-2,TRBJ2-3,many,17,CASSFAGLNPSTDTQYF,TGTGCCAGCAGCTTTGCGGGCCTTAACCCGAGCACAGATACGCAGTATTTT
TRBD1,TRBV10-3,TRBJ2-1,.,14,CASGQGGSYDEQFF,TGTGCCTCTGGACAGGGGGGCTCCTACGATGAGCAGTTCTTC
TRBD1,TRBV5-1,TRBJ2-5,.,14,CASSWGTDQETQYF,TGCGCCAGCAGCTGGGGGACAGATCAAGAGACCCAGTACTTC
TRBD1,TRBV4-1,TRBJ2-7,many,15,CASSQTIDRDYEQYF,TGCGCCAGCAGCCAAACTATTGACAGGGATTACGAGCAGTACTTC
.,TRBV12-3/TRBV12-4,TRBJ2-3,medium-sized,15,CASSGGQGLADTQYF,TGTGCCAGCAGTGGTGGTCAGGGCCTCGCAGATACGCAGTATTTT
TRBD1,TRBV11-3,TRBJ2-1,medium-sized,17,CASSSRPGQSSYNEQFF,TGTGCCAGCAGCTCACGTCCGGGACAGAGCTCCTACAATGAGCAGTTCTTC
TRBD2,TRBV7-9,TRBJ2-1,many,13,CASSSSGENEQFF,TGTGCCAGCAGCTCTAGCGGGGAAAATGAGCAGTTCTTC
TRBD1,TRBV18,TRBJ2-7,few,14,CASSPDRAPREQYF,TGTGCCAGCTCCCCGGACAGGGCCCCTAGGGAGCAGTACTTC
.,TRBV20-1,TRBJ2-4,many,14,CSANRAIAKNIQYF,TGCAGTGCTAACAGGGCTATAGCCAAAAACATTCAGTACTTC
TRBD2,TRBV5-6,TRBJ2-1,.,18,CASSPLLAGDGSYNEQFF,TGTGCCAGCAGCCCACTCTTAGCGGGGGACGGGTCCTACAATGAGCAGTTCTTC
.,TRBV5-1,TRBJ2-1,medium-sized,15,CASSFRENGYNEQFF,TGCGCCAGCAGCTTCAGGGAGAACGGGTACAATGAGCAGTTCTTC
.,TRBV5-5,TRBJ2-7,medium-sized,15,CASSLGLEGGYEQYF,TGTGCCAGCAGCTTGGGGTTGGAAGGGGGCTACGAGCAGTACTTC
.,TRBV7-8,TRBJ1-5,large,14,CASSLANLGGTQHF,TGTGCCAGCAGCTTAGCTAATCTAGGAGGGACCCAGCATTTT
TRBD1,TRBV27,TRBJ2-2,medium-sized,13,CASSLRGPGELFF,TGTGCCAGCAGTCTCAGGGGGCCCGGGGAGCTGTTTTTT
.,TRBV20-1,TRBJ2-7,medium-sized,13,CSARRGSSYEQYF,TGCAGTGCTAGGCGGGGAAGCTCCTACGAGCAGTACTTC
.,TRBV5-1,TRBJ2-1,.,16,CASSKEDPLSAIEQFF,TGCGCCAGCAGCAAAGAAGACCCCCTTTCGGCGATTGAGCAGTTCTTC
TRBD1,TRBV20-1,TRBJ1-5,.,18,CSAGPTSWTGRINQPQHF,TGCAGTGCTGGACCCACTAGTTGGACAGGTAGAATCAATCAGCCCCAGCATTTT
.,TRBV2,TRBJ1-3,many,13,CASSYSSGNTIYF,TGTGCCAGCAGCTACAGCTCTGGAAACACCATATATTTT
TRBD1,TRBV7-9,TRBJ1-2,medium-sized,14,CASSYQGAGYGYTF,TGTGCCAGCAGCTACCAGGGGGCGGGCTATGGCTACACCTTC
TRBD1,TRBV12-3/TRBV12-4,TRBJ2-1,many,15,CASSPKTGGRNEQFF,TGTGCCAGCAGCCCCAAGACAGGGGGCAGGAATGAGCAGTTCTTC
TRBD1,TRBV5-1,TRBJ2-1,medium-sized,12,CASSSTGNEQFF,TGCGCCAGCAGCTCGACAGGGAATGAGCAGTTCTTC
.,TRBV29-1,TRBJ1-2,few,14,CSVPDPDANYGYTF,TGCAGCGTACCCGACCCCGACGCTAACTATGGCTACACCTTC
TRBD1,TRBV7-9,TRBJ2-3,many,17,CASSLPTTGGSEDTQYF,TGTGCCAGCAGCTTGCCGACAACAGGGGGAAGTGAGGATACGCAGTATTTT
.,TRBV7-9,TRBJ1-1,many,13,CASSSTGVGAAFF,TGTGCCAGCAGCTCCACCGGGGTGGGGGCGGCTTTCTTT
.,TRBV20-1,TRBJ2-7,many,14,CSARSAREAYEQYF,TGCAGTGCTAGAAGCGCTAGAGAAGCCTACGAGCAGTACTTC